Following are 2 T cell receptor beta chains from one sample sequenced in a study of OX40 agonist ivuxolimab in advanced cancers. Measured with immunoSEQ multiplex PCR; TCRdb has only the in-frame clones, and not every one. The data hold around 57,000 clones, with around 83% observed a single time. Specimen: CD4+ or CD8+ T cells sorted from blood, collected in a trial of the OX40 agonist ivuxolimab. These receptors were collected from an adult with an advanced solid tumor such as melanoma, head and neck, liver or kidney cancer.

In this sample, this clone turned up a few times. This rearrangement joins TRBV4-2 to TRBJ1-6; 7 nucleotides line up with TRBD1. The trim removed 1 base at V and 9 bases at J, leaving 9 bases unmatched. Germline V lookup: CDR1 LGHNA, CDR2 YNFKEQ. The CDR3 has 16 amino acids. The chain's CDR3 is CASSQGGQLGSSPLHF. The CDR3 bases are TGTGCCAGCAGCCAAGGGGGACAGCTGGGTAGTTCACCCCTCCACTTT.

The chain employs TRBV5-1 and TRBJ2-7, with no clear D. V was shortened by 3 bases and J by 0 bases, with 10 bases between the two germline ends. The CDR3 is 14 residues long. CDR1 is SGHRS and CDR2 is YFSETQ in the germline V gene. Here the CDR3 DNA reads TGCGCCAGCAGCTCCGCACTCGCCTCCTACGAGCAGTACTTC. The encoded protein is CASSSALASYEQYF.